These 20 T cell receptor beta chains came from one sample sequenced in a study of T-cell memory formation after mild COVID-19. TCRdb re-derived calls from the 5' RACE reads in MiXCR, one entry per CDR3 protein. The sample gives about 270,000 distinct CDR3 sequences, roughly 18% of which show up once; roughly 23% is in the top ten. The sequencing input was PBMCs or a T cell subset sorted from them (not recorded which). These receptor sequences come from a man between 18 and 29 years old who had mild COVID-19 (a few samples of this study predate the infection). Cell type and time point are not known.

The sample holds a few counts of this clonotype. The junction and the germline gene differ at one end; a read error may be behind it. This sequence joins TRBV20-1 and TRBJ1-1, with D possibly TRBD1 on 5 matching bases. Germline CDR1 and CDR2: DFQATT and SNEGSKA (reference sequence). The CDR3 has 11 residues. The CDR3 here is CSARVRAEAFF. In nucleotides, the CDR3 is TGCAGTGCCAGAGTCAGGGCTGAAGCTTTCTTT.

V and J are TRBV29-1 and TRBJ2-7, with 7 bases aligning to TRBD1. The CDR3 has 13 amino acids. V was pared by 4 bases and J by 2 bases, with 5 bases of the junction left unmatched. Germline V gene data show CDR1 as SQVTM and CDR2 as ANQGSEA. The CDR3 sequence is CSVATDRPYEQYV. CDR3 DNA sequence: TGCAGCGTTGCAACGGACAGGCCCTACGAGCAGTACGTC.

The sample holds many counts of this clonotype. The chain joins TRBV7-2 to TRBJ1-4; 7 bases fit TRBD1. CDR3 size: 13 residues. Germline CDR1 and CDR2: SGHTA and FQGNSA. Germline trimming cut 4 bases from V and 5 bases from J; bases unmatched to any gene: 1. The CDR3 protein is CASSWTGNEKLFF. DNA for the CDR3: TGTGCCAGCAGCTGGACAGGCAATGAAAAACTGTTTTTT.

There are a few counts of this clonotype. V usage is TRBV11-2 and J usage is TRBJ1-1; no firm D call. This CDR3 has 17 residues. CDR1 SGHAT and CDR2 FQNNGV come from the germline V gene. Trimming took off 1 base at V and 0 bases at J, with 15 bases between the two ends. The CDR3 DNA is TGTGCCAGCAGCTTAGGTTCGGGTACTGGCATGAACACTGAAGCTTTCTTT. It translates to CASSLGSGTGMNTEAFF.

V usage is TRBV14 and J usage is TRBJ1-1; D call uncertain. The V end was cut by 1 base, the J end by 7 bases, with 10 bases between. This CDR3 contains 13 residues. Germline V gene data show CDR1 as SGHDN and CDR2 as FVKESK. The CDR3 loop reads CASSQAGRHEAFF. The CDR3 DNA sequence: TGTGCCAGCAGCCAAGCGGGTCGTCATGAAGCTTTCTTT.

J is TRBJ1-2 and V is TRBV10-2; D might be TRBD1 (6 bases). CDR1 and CDR2 (germline): WSHSY, SAAADI. The V end was cut by 6 bases, the J end by 1 base, with 9 bases between. CDR3 length: 13 residues. Here the CDR3 reads CASRGGGNYGYTF. CDR3 nucleotides: TGCGCCAGCAGGGGGGGCGGTAACTATGGCTACACCTTC.

In this sample, this clonotype turned up a few times. This chain links TRBV7-6 with TRBJ2-2; D not resolved. In germline, CDR1 is SGHVS, CDR2 FNYEAQ. The CDR3 loop spans 14 amino acids. V shed 2 bases and J shed 8 bases, with 12 bases lying between them. The CDR3 DNA is TGTGCCAGCAGCTTAAACATTGGCCGAGGGGAGCTGTTTTTT. Protein: CASSLNIGRGELFF. The full variable domain, rest sourced from reference TRBV7-6 and TRBJ2-2, is GAGVSQSPRYKVTKRGQDVALRCDPISGHVSLYWYRQALGQGPEFLTYFNYEAQQDKSGLPNDRFSAERPEGSISTLTIQRTEQRDSAMYRCASSLNIGRGELFFGEGSRLTVL.

In this sample, this clonotype turned up a few times. This rearrangement joins TRBV9 to TRBJ2-4; TRBD1 might be the D (6 bases). Germline CDR1 SGDLS, CDR2 YYNGEE. The CDR3 contains 17 residues. Trimming left V 4 bases short and J 0 bases short, with 17 bases between. This chain's CDR3 is CASSPRGQTLAKNIQYF. The CDR3 nucleotides are TGTGCCAGCAGCCCTAGAGGACAGACTCTAGCCAAAAACATTCAGTACTTC.

This clonotype was counted only a few times. V is TRBV20-1 and J is TRBJ1-6; D may be TRBD1 (6 bases). Trimming took off 0 bases at V and 9 bases at J, with 15 bases between the two ends. Germline assignment: CDR1 DFQATT and CDR2 SNEGSKA (reference sequence). The CDR3 totals 15 residues. CDR3 region: CSARDGRGAVSPLHF. The CDR3 nucleotides are TGCAGTGCTAGAGATGGTCGGGGGGCGGTTTCACCCCTCCACTTT.

The V gene is TRBV30, the J gene TRBJ2-5; 7 positions match TRBD1. This CDR3 region has 14 residues. Germline V gene data show CDR1 as GTSNPN and CDR2 as SVGIG (reference sequence). Trimming cost V 2 bases and J 2 bases; bases outside gene matches: 5. This CDR3 reads CAWSHPTGQETQYF. DNA for the CDR3: TGTGCCTGGAGTCACCCGACAGGGCAAGAGACCCAGTACTTC.

The chain employs TRBV5-1 and TRBJ2-1, with 9 bases that match TRBD2. V shed 5 bases and J 7 bases; nucleotides not matched to a gene: 7. The CDR3 covers 14 residues. Germline values: CDR1 SGHRS, CDR2 YFSETQ. Here the CDR3 DNA reads TGCGCCAGCAGTGGCGGGGGGGCCAATAATGAGCAGTTCTTC. Translation gives CASSGGGANNEQFF.

The chain combines TRBV27 with TRBJ1-5; 9 bases align to TRBD1. With V trimmed by 5 bases and J by 7 bases, 6 bases remained unmatched. The CDR3 is 14 residues long. The germline gives CDR1 MNHEY, CDR2 SMNVEV (reference sequence). Written as DNA, the CDR3 is TGTGCCAGCAGTCTCACAGGGGGCGGACAGCCCCAGCATTTT. Translating gives CASSLTGGGQPQHF.

This clonotype was counted only a few times. The chain is built from TRBV5-1 and TRBJ2-5; D call uncertain. CDR3 size: 13 residues. Germline values: CDR1 SGHRS, CDR2 YFSETQ. The ends were cut back, 3 bases at V and 5 bases at J, with 11 bases in the middle. CDR3 amino acids: CASSSPPEETQYF. As DNA, the CDR3 is TGCGCCAGCAGCTCCCCCCCGGAGGAGACCCAGTACTTC.

There are a few counts of this clonotype. The genes are TRBV15 and TRBJ2-5, with unresolved D. Germline CDR1 reads LNHNV; CDR2 reads YYDKDF (reference sequence). V lost 5 bases to trimming and J lost 5 bases, with 18 bases between them. The CDR3 runs to 15 residues. CDR3 sequence: CATSPPAVTFETQYF. Here the CDR3 DNA reads TGTGCCACCAGCCCTCCGGCAGTGACATTCGAGACCCAGTACTTC.

This clonotype occurred a few times. This chain's CDR3 is CASSQLGRDEQYF. The DNA for the CDR3 is TGCGCCAGCAGCCAACTTGGCAGGGACGAGCAGTACTTC. This chain uses TRBV4-1 with TRBJ2-7; TRBD1 might be the D (5 bases). Trimming took 2 bases from V and 5 from J, leaving 10 bases between them. The CDR3 sequence is 13 residues long. Germline-derived CDR1 and CDR2 are MGHRA and YSYEKL.

This chain connects TRBV6-6 to TRBJ1-1; D not certain. CDR3 length equals 15 residues. The germline V and J ends were trimmed by 8 bases and 4 bases, with 20 bases remaining between them. CDR1 and CDR2 (germline): MNHNY, SVGAGI (reference sequence). The CDR3 sequence is CASRLGLAGVTEAFF. The DNA for the CDR3 is TGTGCCAGCCGTCTGGGTTTGGCTGGGGTCACTGAAGCTTTCTTT.

The CDR3 loop reads CASSPWDSHNEQFF. The DNA for the CDR3 is TGTGCCAGCAGCCCGTGGGACAGCCACAATGAGCAGTTCTTC. The genes are TRBV4-2 and TRBJ2-1, with TRBD1 matching 7 bases. The CDR3 extends over 14 amino acids. Unmatched junction bases numbered 5, after V lost 4 bases and J lost 5 bases. Germline lookup yields CDR1 LGHNA and CDR2 YNFKEQ.

This clonotype was seen a handful of times. The chain joins TRBV5-1 to TRBJ2-1; D ambiguous. V was trimmed by 1 base and J by 5 bases, leaving 7 bases between them. Looked up from germline, CDR1 is SGHRS and CDR2 is YFSETQ. The CDR3 has 13 residues. CDR3 sequence: CASSLSQNNEQFF. CDR3 nucleotide sequence: TGCGCCAGCAGCTTGTCCCAGAACAATGAGCAGTTCTTC.

This clonotype was seen only a few times. The chain has TRBV7-9 and TRBJ2-5, with a tentative D call TRBD2 (6 bases). CDR1 and CDR2 from the germline V gene are SEHNR and FQNEAQ (reference sequence). This CDR3 is 15 amino acids long. Trimming pared 4 bases from V and 5 bases from J, leaving 17 bases between. The CDR3 is CASSWASGSGETQYF. Here the CDR3 DNA reads TGTGCCAGCAGCTGGGCAAGCGGGTCGGGGGAGACCCAGTACTTC.

The V and J genes are TRBV5-1 and TRBJ2-1, with D possibly being TRBD1 (5 bases). The V gene lost 4 bases and the J gene lost 10 bases, with 12 bases spanning the gap. The germline V gene encodes CDR1 SGHRS and CDR2 YFSETQ. The length of the CDR3 is 12 residues. The CDR3 here is CASSQDTLEQFF. CDR3 DNA: TGCGCCAGCAGCCAGGACACTTTGGAGCAGTTCTTC.